The 31 T cell receptor beta chains presented below share a single source sample, sequenced in a study of T cell repertoires in cytomegalovirus infection. TCRdb re-called the reads with MiXCR, one entry per CDR3 protein. The sample includes roughly 640,000 distinct CDR3 sequences, approximately 25% of them seen just once. The material sequenced was CD8+ T cells from PBMCs. The receptors were sampled from a human donor in good health (CMV status not recorded). Some clones in this sample may be carry-over from other donors' samples.

The CDR3 DNA reads TGTGCCAGCAGATTCTTAGCCCCCGGGACGGCTGTACCTTATGGCTACACCTTC. It is translated as CASRFLAPGTAVPYGYTF. The chain carries TRBV28 and TRBJ1-2; D is perhaps TRBD1 (5 bases). V dropped 6 bases and J dropped 5 bases, with 28 bases sitting between them. The CDR3 length is 18 residues. CDR1 MDHEN and CDR2 SYDVKM come from the germline V gene.

CDR3 residues: CASTEGGFAYEQYF. CDR3 DNA sequence: TGTGCCAGCACCGAAGGAGGGTTCGCCTACGAGCAGTACTTC. The chain uses TRBV12-3 or TRBV12-4 and TRBJ2-7; perhaps TRBD2 as D (6 bases). Trimming left V 7 bases short and J 2 bases short, with 15 bases between. There are 14 residues in the CDR3.

The chain combines TRBV4-1 with TRBJ2-1, with D tentatively TRBD1 (5 bases). Trimming stripped 4 bases from V and 3 bases from J, with 13 bases between. Germline assignment: CDR1 MGHRA and CDR2 YSYEKL. The CDR3 runs to 15 residues. The DNA of the CDR3 is TGCGCCAGCAGCCCCTCCAGGGAATTCTACAATGAGCAGTTCTTC. Translation gives CASSPSREFYNEQFF.

This clonotype was observed a handful of times. The chain uses TRBV5-5 and TRBJ1-2; the D gene is possibly TRBD1 (6 bases). In germline, CDR1 is SGHKS, CDR2 YYEKEE (reference sequence). There are 17 residues in the CDR3. V dropped 4 bases and J dropped 1 base, with 20 bases sitting between them. The CDR3 DNA is TGTGCCAGCAGCCTGGGTCGGACAGAACGAAATAACTATGGCTACACCTTC. It codes for CASSLGRTERNNYGYTF.

In its sample, this clonotype was seen many times. The rearrangement joins TRBV12-3 or TRBV12-4 to TRBJ2-7; D is possibly TRBD1 (5 bases). This CDR3 is built from 16 residues. V was shortened by 5 bases and J by 3 bases, with 20 bases between the two germline ends. The CDR3 DNA is TGTGCCAGCAGTCCCATAAGGTATAGGGGTTTCTACGAGCAGTACTTC. The encoded protein is CASSPIRYRGFYEQYF.

This clonotype appeared a few times. The chain combines TRBV14 with TRBJ1-2; maybe TRBD1 (5 bases). The CDR3 is 13 amino acids. CDR1 and CDR2 from the germline V gene are SGHDN and FVKESK. V lost 4 bases to trimming and J lost 5 bases, with 11 bases between them. CDR3 residues: CASSPGRDYGYTF. The CDR3 nucleotides read TGTGCCAGCAGCCCTGGCAGGGATTATGGCTACACCTTC.

The rearrangement joins TRBV5-6 to TRBJ1-1, with D unresolved. V gave up 4 bases and J gave up 0 bases, with 10 bases separating them. There are 14 residues in the CDR3. Germline V gene lookup returns CDR1 SGHDT and CDR2 YYEEEE. The CDR3 nucleotides are TGTGCCAGCAGCGCAGAGTACCTGAACACTGAAGCTTTCTTT. It yields the protein CASSAEYLNTEAFF.

This clonotype was counted at least ten times. This chain joins TRBV12-3 or TRBV12-4 and TRBJ2-2, with D possibly being TRBD1 (5 bases). Trimming removed 6 bases at V and 4 bases at J, with 12 bases between. The CDR3 runs 14 residues. CDR3 amino acids: CASSPGSATGELFF. CDR3 nucleotide sequence: TGTGCCAGCAGCCCAGGGTCGGCCACCGGGGAGCTGTTTTTT.

The rearrangement uses TRBV6-1 and TRBJ2-3; 9 bases are shared with TRBD2. The CDR3 contains 16 residues. V lost 8 bases to trimming and J lost 0 bases; unmatched junction nucleotides: 9. The V gene's germline CDR1 is MNHNS and CDR2 SASEGT. CDR3 sequence (DNA): TGTGCCAGCTCACGGGGACTAGCTAGGAGCACAGATACGCAGTATTTT. Translating it yields CASSRGLARSTDTQYF.

This clonotype was counted a single time. The V call is TRBV12-3 or TRBV12-4, the J call TRBJ2-1; TRBD2 is a possible D gene (5 bases). The CDR3 totals 14 residues. V was shortened by 3 bases and J by 6 bases, with 12 bases between the two germline ends. CDR3 sequence reads: CASSLLSRVNEQFF. Here the CDR3 DNA reads TGTGCCAGCAGTTTGTTGTCGCGGGTCAATGAGCAGTTCTTC.

Only a few counts were recorded for this clonotype. The chain couples TRBV10-2 to TRBJ1-1, with D possibly matching TRBD1 (5 bases). The CDR3 contains 14 residues. Germline lookup yields CDR1 WSHSY and CDR2 SAAADI. V lost 7 bases and J lost 4, with 16 bases in between. CDR3 sequence: CASTLGQYGTEAFF. In DNA form, the CDR3 reads TGCGCCAGCACCCTCGGACAATACGGCACTGAAGCTTTCTTT.

V is TRBV7-9 and J is TRBJ2-7; TRBD1 agrees at 9 bases. The CDR3 is 15 amino acids. Germline V gene lookup returns CDR1 SEHNR and CDR2 FQNEAQ (reference sequence). The V gene end was trimmed by 5 bases and the J gene end by 4 bases; junction bases not matched to a gene: 9. CDR3 nucleotides: TGTGCCAGCAGCCCACCCGGGACAGGGAGATACGAGCAGTACTTC. This encodes CASSPPGTGRYEQYF.

This chain connects TRBV7-8 to TRBJ2-2; perhaps TRBD2 as D (6 bases). This CDR3 comprises 12 residues. V dropped 10 bases and J dropped 4 bases, with 10 bases sitting between them. Germline lookup yields CDR1 SGHVS and CDR2 FQNEAQ. The CDR3 nucleotides are TGTGCCACCGCGGGGCCCACCGGGGAGCTGTTTTTT. It is translated as CATAGPTGELFF.

Ten or more counts support this clonotype. This chain uses TRBV2 with TRBJ1-5; D is unclear. Deletions cut 7 bases from V and 6 bases from J, with 13 bases between. CDR3 length: 13 residues. From germline, CDR1 is SNHLY and CDR2 FYNNEI. Written as DNA, the CDR3 is TGTGCCAGCAATGAGGACGGACTTCAGCCCCAGCATTTT. Translating gives CASNEDGLQPQHF. The variable domain in full, with the rest retrieved from reference TRBV2 and TRBJ1-5, is EPEVTQTPSHQVTQMGQEVILRCVPISNHLYFYWYRQILGQKVEFLVSFYNNEISEKSEIFDDQFSVERPDGSNFTLKIRSTKLEDSAMYFCASNEDGLQPQHFGDGTRLSIL.

The V and J genes are TRBV29-1 and TRBJ1-2, with D unclear. The CDR3 extends over 16 amino acids. CDR1 is SQVTM, CDR2 ANQGSEA, per germline. The germline V and J ends were trimmed by 4 bases and 1 base, with 19 bases remaining between them. The CDR3 DNA reads TGCAGCGTTGTATCGGGCAATGCAGGTCTTAACTATGGCTACACCTTC. As protein: CSVVSGNAGLNYGYTF.

This clonotype was seen a handful of times. The gene calls are TRBV4-3 and TRBJ1-2; D remains ambiguous. Germline CDR1 LGHNA, CDR2 YSLEER. The CDR3 has 17 residues. V lost 0 bases and J lost 7, with 21 bases in between. In nucleotides, the CDR3 is TGCGCCAGCAGCCAAGATCTTTTACCCCTAGAGGGCTTTGGCTACACCTTC. Translating gives CASSQDLLPLEGFGYTF.

The table lists this clonotype with a few counts. This rearrangement joins TRBV20-1 to TRBJ1-6, with a tentative D call TRBD1 (5 bases). V dropped 0 bases and J dropped 5 bases, with 26 bases sitting between them. The CDR3 consists of 20 residues. In germline, CDR1 is DFQATT, CDR2 SNEGSKA (reference sequence). In nucleotides, the CDR3 is TGCAGTGCTAGAGATCCCATACCCGGGGGGTCTATATCGGATAATTCACCCCTCCACTTT. As protein: CSARDPIPGGSISDNSPLHF.

The chain has TRBV6-5 and TRBJ2-7; 7 bases fit TRBD1. This CDR3 spans 15 amino acids. The V gene end was trimmed by 5 bases and the J gene end by 0 bases; junction bases not matched to a gene: 7. In germline, CDR1 is MNHEY, CDR2 SVGAGI. The CDR3 loop is CASSTRQGGSYEQYV. The CDR3 DNA sequence: TGTGCCAGCAGTACGCGACAGGGCGGCTCCTACGAGCAGTACGTC.

As regards this clonotype: At one of its ends the junction is not consistent with the germline gene, which may arise from a read error. This rearrangement joins TRBV28 to TRBJ1-6; 9 bases are shared with TRBD1. The CDR3 contains 17 residues. CDR1 is MDHEN, CDR2 SYDVKM, per germline. The CDR3: CASSLLTGGSYNSPHHF. CDR3 DNA: TGTGCCAGCAGTTTATTAACAGGGGGCTCCTATAATTCACCCCACCACTTT.

This clonotype was found a few times. J is TRBJ2-7 and V is TRBV28; maybe TRBD2 (6 bases). The germline CDR1 and CDR2 sequences are MDHEN and SYDVKM. V dropped 5 bases and J dropped 9 bases, with 14 bases sitting between them. The CDR3 runs 12 residues. CDR3 sequence (DNA): TGTGCCAGCAGTACCGGGGGAGTGGTGCAGTACGTC. Its protein is CASSTGGVVQYV.

The chain recombines TRBV9 with TRBJ2-1; TRBD1 might be the D (6 bases). This CDR3 has 16 residues. V gave up 3 bases and J gave up 4 bases, with 17 bases separating them. Germline V gives CDR1 SGDLS, CDR2 YYNGEE. CDR3 nucleotide sequence: TGTGCCAGCAGCGAGGAGACAGGAGAAATGTACAATGAGCAGTTCTTC. The encoded protein is CASSEETGEMYNEQFF.

The V gene is TRBV5-1, the J gene TRBJ2-3; D unclear. The germline gives CDR1 SGHRS, CDR2 YFSETQ. The CDR3 runs 16 residues. V lost 4 bases and J 2 bases, leaving 17 bases between the germline ends. The CDR3 here is CASSPRTGQTTDTQYF. DNA for the CDR3: TGCGCCAGCAGCCCGAGGACGGGCCAGACCACAGATACGCAGTATTTT.

With regard to this clonotype: One junction end disagrees with the germline gene, perhaps due to a read error. The chain recombines TRBV28 with TRBJ1-1; TRBD1 is a possible D gene (5 bases). The length of the CDR3 is 15 residues. Germline V lookup: CDR1 MDHEN, CDR2 SYDVKM. The CDR3 spells CVSSWGVGLNTEAFF. CDR3 DNA sequence: TGTGTCAGCAGTTGGGGGGTAGGTCTGAACACTGAAGCTTTCTTT.

In this sample, this clonotype turned up a few times. The gene calls are TRBV24-1 and TRBJ1-2, with 7 bases matching TRBD1. The CDR3 is made up of 15 amino acids. Germline CDR1 and CDR2: KGHDR and SFDVKD. V shed 3 bases, J shed 2 bases, and the junction held 5 bases outside the gene matches. The CDR3 DNA is TGTGCCACCAGTGATAGACAGGGTTGGAACTATGGCTACACCTTC. Amino acid sequence: CATSDRQGWNYGYTF.

This clonotype has more than one count but fewer than ten. The J gene is TRBJ2-1, the V gene TRBV12-3 or TRBV12-4; no clear D. This CDR3 is built from 13 residues. The germline V and J ends were trimmed by 3 bases and 5 bases, with 8 bases remaining between them. The CDR3 DNA reads as TGTGCCAGCAGTTTCCTATTGAACAATGAGCAGTTCTTC. Protein: CASSFLLNNEQFF.

This clonotype was counted only a few times. J is TRBJ2-3 and V is TRBV6-1; tentative D call: TRBD2 (6 bases). Germline values: CDR1 MNHNS, CDR2 SASEGT. This CDR3 has 14 amino acids. The V end lost 2 bases, the J end lost 3 bases, and 9 bases lay between the germline ends. CDR3 residues: CASSEPSETDTQYF. CDR3 sequence (DNA): TGTGCCAGCAGTGAACCTAGCGAGACAGATACGCAGTATTTT.

Ten or more counts support this clonotype. In DNA, the CDR3 is TGTGCCAGCAGCGCCCAGCGGGACACTGAAGCTTTCTTT. It yields the protein CASSAQRDTEAFF. The genes are TRBV7-6 and TRBJ1-1; D uncertain. V dropped 5 bases and J dropped 3 bases, with 10 bases sitting between them. Germline assignment: CDR1 SGHVS and CDR2 FNYEAQ. This CDR3 is 13 amino acids long.

In this sample, this clonotype turned up many times. The chain combines TRBV7-6 with TRBJ2-1, with a weak D call TRBD2 (5 bases). Germline values: CDR1 SGHVS, CDR2 FNYEAQ. V was pared by 5 bases and J by 6 bases, with 17 bases between. The CDR3 is 15 amino acids. DNA for the CDR3: TGTGCCAGCAGCCCGAGCTCCTTCGGAGGCAATGAGCAGTTCTTC. Translation: CASSPSSFGGNEQFF.

This clonotype was detected many times. The chain employs TRBV27 and TRBJ1-6, with 7 bases lining up with TRBD1. The V gene end was trimmed by 6 bases and the J gene end by 14 bases; junction bases not matched to a gene: 16. Germline V CDR1 and CDR2: MNHEY, SMNVEV (reference sequence). CDR3 length: 15 amino acids. The CDR3 is CASSPLDRVESALHF. CDR3 coding DNA: TGTGCCAGCAGCCCCCTCGACAGGGTCGAATCGGCCCTCCACTTT.

This clonotype was seen many times. The genes are TRBV7-6 and TRBJ2-3, with TRBD2 as a possible D gene (5 bases). The CDR3 has 17 amino acids. Germline CDR1 is SGHVS and CDR2 is FNYEAQ. V was shortened by 1 base and J by 0 bases, with 14 bases between the two germline ends. The DNA for the CDR3 is TGTGCCAGCAGCTTAGGAGGGTCAGTTACTAGCACAGATACGCAGTATTTT. This sequence encodes CASSLGGSVTSTDTQYF. Based on the CDR3 plus reference TRBV7-6 and TRBJ2-3, the full variable domain is GAGVSQSPRYKVTKRGQDVALRCDPISGHVSLYWYRQALGQGPEFLTYFNYEAQQDKSGLPNDRFSAERPEGSISTLTIQRTEQRDSAMYRCASSLGGSVTSTDTQYFGPGTRLTVL.

The chain is built from TRBV28 and TRBJ2-3; unclear D gene. The ends were cut back, 2 bases at V and 5 bases at J, with 14 bases in the middle. CDR3 length equals 15 residues. The germline V gene has CDR1 MDHEN and CDR2 SYDVKM. CDR3 amino acids: CASSLLSLRRDTQYF. The CDR3 nucleotides read TGTGCCAGCAGTTTACTGTCCCTCCGACGAGATACGCAGTATTTT. Drawing the rest from reference TRBV28 and TRBJ2-3, the complete variable domain is DVKVTQSSRYLVKRTGEKVFLECVQDMDHENMFWYRQDPGLGLRLIYFSYDVKMKEKGDIPEGYSVSREKKERFSLILESASTNQTSMYLCASSLLSLRRDTQYFGPGTRLTVL.